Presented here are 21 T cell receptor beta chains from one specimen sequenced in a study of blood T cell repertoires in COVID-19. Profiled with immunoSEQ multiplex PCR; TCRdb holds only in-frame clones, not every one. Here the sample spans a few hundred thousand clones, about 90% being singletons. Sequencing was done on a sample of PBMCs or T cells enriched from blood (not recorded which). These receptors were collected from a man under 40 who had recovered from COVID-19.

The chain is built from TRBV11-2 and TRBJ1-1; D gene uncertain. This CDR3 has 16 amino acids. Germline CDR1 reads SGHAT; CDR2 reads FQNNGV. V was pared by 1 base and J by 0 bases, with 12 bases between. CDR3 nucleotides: TGTGCCAGCAGCTTAGGCCCCCGGGTACTGAACACTGAAGCTTTCTTT. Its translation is CASSLGPRVLNTEAFF.

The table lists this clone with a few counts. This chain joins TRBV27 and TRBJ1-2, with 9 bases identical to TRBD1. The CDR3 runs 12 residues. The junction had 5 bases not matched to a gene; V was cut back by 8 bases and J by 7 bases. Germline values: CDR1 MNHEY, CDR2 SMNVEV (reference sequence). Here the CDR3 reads CASRDRVFGYTF. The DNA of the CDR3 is TGTGCCAGCCGGGACAGGGTTTTTGGCTACACCTTC.

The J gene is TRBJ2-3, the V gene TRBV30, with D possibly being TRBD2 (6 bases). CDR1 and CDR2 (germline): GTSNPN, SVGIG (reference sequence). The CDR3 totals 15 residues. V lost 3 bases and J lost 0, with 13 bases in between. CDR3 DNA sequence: TGTGCCTGGAGGATCCCACTAGCAAGCACAGATACGCAGTATTTT. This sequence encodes CAWRIPLASTDTQYF.

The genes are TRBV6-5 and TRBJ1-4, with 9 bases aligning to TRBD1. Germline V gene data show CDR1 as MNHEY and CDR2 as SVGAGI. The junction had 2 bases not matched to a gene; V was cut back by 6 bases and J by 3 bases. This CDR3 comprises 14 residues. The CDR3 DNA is TGTGCCAGCAGCCGGACAGGGGCTAATGAAAAACTGTTTTTT. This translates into CASSRTGANEKLFF.

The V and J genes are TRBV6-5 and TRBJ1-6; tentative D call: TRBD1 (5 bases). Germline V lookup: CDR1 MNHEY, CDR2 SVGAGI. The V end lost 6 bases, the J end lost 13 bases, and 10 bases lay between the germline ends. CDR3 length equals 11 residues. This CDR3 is CASSSDSPLHF. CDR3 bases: TGTGCCAGCAGCTCCGACAGCCCCCTCCACTTT.

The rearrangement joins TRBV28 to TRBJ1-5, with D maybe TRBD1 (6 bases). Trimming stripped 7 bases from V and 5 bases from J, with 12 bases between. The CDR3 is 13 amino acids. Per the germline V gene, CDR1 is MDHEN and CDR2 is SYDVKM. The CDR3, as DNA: TGTGCCAGCAAGGGGGTAACATATCAGCCCCAGCATTTT. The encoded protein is CASKGVTYQPQHF.

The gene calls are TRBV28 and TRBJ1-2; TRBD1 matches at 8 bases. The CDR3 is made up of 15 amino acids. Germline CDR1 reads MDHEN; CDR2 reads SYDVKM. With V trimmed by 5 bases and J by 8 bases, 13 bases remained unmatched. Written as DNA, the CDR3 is TGTGCCAGCAGTCGGAAGACAGGGGCTAGAGACGGCTACACCTTC. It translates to CASSRKTGARDGYTF.

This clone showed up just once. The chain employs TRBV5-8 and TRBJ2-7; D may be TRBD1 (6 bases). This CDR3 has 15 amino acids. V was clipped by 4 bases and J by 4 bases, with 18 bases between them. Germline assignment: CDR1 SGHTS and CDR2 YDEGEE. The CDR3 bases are TGTGCCAGCAGCAGGAGTCAGGGTAGGGGGTACGAGCAGTACTTC. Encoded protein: CASSRSQGRGYEQYF.

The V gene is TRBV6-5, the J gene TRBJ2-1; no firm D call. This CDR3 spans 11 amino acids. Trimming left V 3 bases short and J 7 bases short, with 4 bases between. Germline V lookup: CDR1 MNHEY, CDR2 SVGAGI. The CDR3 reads CASSYMNEQFF. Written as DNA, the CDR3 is TGTGCCAGCAGTTATATGAATGAGCAGTTCTTC.

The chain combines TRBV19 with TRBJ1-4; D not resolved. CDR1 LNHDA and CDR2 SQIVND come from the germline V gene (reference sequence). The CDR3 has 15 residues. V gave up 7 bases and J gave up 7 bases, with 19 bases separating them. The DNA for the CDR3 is TGTGCCAGTACTCTAGGGAGGGAACGGCTTGAAAAACTGTTTTTT. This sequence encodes CASTLGRERLEKLFF.

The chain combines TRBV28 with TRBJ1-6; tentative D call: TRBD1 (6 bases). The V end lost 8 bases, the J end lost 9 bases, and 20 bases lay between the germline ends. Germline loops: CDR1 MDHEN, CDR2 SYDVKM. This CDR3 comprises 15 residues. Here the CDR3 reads CASRAPGQGFSPLHF. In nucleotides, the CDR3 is TGTGCCAGCCGGGCACCGGGACAAGGATTTTCACCCCTCCACTTT. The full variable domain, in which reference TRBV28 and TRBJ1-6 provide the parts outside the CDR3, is DVKVTQSSRYLVKRTGEKVFLECVQDMDHENMFWYRQDPGLGLRLIYFSYDVKMKEKGDIPEGYSVSREKKERFSLILESASTNQTSMYLCASRAPGQGFSPLHFGNGTRLTVT.

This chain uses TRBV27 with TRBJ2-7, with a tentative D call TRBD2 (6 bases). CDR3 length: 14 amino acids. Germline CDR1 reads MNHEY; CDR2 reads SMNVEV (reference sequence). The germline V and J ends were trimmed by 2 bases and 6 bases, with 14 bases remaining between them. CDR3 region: CASSLAGSLGEQYF. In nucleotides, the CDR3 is TGTGCCAGCAGTTTAGCGGGGAGCCTGGGCGAGCAGTACTTC.

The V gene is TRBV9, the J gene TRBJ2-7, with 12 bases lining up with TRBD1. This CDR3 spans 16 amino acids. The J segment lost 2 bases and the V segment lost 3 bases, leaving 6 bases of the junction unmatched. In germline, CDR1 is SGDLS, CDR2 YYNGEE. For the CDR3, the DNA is TGTGCCAGCAGCGCCGGGACAGGGGGCCGCACCTACGAGCAGTACTTC. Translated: CASSAGTGGRTYEQYF.

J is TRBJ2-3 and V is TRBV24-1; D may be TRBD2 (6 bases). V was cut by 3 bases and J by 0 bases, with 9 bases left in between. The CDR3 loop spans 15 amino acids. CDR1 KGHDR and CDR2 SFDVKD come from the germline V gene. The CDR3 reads CATSDPRDSTDTQYF. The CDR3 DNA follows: TGTGCCACCAGTGATCCGCGGGACAGCACAGATACGCAGTATTTT.

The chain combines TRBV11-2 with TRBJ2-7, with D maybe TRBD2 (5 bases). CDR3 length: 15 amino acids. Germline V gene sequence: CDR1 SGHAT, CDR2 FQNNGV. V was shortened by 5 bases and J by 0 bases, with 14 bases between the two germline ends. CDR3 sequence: CASSLTTRDSYEQYF. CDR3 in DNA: TGTGCCAGCAGCCTAACGACCCGGGACTCCTACGAGCAGTACTTC.

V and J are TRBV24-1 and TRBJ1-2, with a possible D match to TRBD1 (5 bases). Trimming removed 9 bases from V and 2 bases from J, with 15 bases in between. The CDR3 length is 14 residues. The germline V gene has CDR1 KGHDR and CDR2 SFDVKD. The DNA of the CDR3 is TGTGCCACCCGCAAAGGGGAGGGGAACTATGGCTACACCTTC. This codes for CATRKGEGNYGYTF.

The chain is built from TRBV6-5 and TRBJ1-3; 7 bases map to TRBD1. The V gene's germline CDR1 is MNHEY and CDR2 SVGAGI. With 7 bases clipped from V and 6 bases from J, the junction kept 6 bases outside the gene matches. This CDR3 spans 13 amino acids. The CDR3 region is CASKRDRLNTIYF. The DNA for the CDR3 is TGTGCCAGCAAACGGGACAGACTAAACACCATATATTTT.

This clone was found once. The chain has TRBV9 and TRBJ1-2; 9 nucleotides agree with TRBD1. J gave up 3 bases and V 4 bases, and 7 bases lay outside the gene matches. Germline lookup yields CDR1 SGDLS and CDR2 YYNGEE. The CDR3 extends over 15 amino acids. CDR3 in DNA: TGTGCCAGCAGCCCAAGAGGGGACAGGGACTATGGCTACACCTTC. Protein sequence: CASSPRGDRDYGYTF.

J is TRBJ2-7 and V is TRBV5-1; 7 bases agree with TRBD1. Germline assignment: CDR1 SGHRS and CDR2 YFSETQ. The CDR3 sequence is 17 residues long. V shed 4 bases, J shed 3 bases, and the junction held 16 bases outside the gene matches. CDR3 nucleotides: TGCGCCAGCAGCCCTAGGACAGGCTCTGGTTACTTCTACGAGCAGTACTTC. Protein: CASSPRTGSGYFYEQYF.

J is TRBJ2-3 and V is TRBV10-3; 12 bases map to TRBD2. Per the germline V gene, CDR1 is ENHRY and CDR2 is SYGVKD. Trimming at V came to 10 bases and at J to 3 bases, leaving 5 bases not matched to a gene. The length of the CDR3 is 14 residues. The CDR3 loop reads CATLAGGPTDTQYF. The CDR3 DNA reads TGTGCCACCCTAGCGGGGGGGCCGACAGATACGCAGTATTTT.

The CDR3 region is CASSPRAYPLNDEQYF. CDR3 sequence (DNA): TGTGCCAGCAGCCCCAGGGCGTATCCCTTGAACGACGAGCAGTACTTC. This chain uses TRBV2 with TRBJ2-7; TRBD1 might be the D (5 bases). Trimming stripped 6 bases from V and 5 bases from J, with 23 bases between. The germline V gene has CDR1 SNHLY and CDR2 FYNNEI. The length of the CDR3 is 16 residues. The whole variable domain, remainder taken from reference TRBV2 and TRBJ2-7, is EPEVTQTPSHQVTQMGQEVILRCVPISNHLYFYWYRQILGQKVEFLVSFYNNEISEKSEIFDDQFSVERPDGSNFTLKIRSTKLEDSAMYFCASSPRAYPLNDEQYFGPGTRLTVT.